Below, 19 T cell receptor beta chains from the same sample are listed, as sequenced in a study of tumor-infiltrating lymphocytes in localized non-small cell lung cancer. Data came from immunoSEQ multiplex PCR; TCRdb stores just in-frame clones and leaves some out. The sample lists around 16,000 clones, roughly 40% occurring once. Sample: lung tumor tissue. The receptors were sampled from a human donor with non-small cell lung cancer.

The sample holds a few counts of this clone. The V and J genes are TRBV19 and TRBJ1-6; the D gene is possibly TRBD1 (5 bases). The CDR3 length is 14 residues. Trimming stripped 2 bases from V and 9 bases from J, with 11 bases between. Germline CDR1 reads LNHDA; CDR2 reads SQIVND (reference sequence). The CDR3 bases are TGTGCCAGTAGTATAACGGATGGGGGTTCACCCCTCCACTTT. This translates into CASSITDGGSPLHF.

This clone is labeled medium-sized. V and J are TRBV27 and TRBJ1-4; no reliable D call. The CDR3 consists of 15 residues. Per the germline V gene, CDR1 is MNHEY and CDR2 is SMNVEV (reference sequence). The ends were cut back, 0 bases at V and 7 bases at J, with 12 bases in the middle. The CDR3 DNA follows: TGTGCCAGCAGTTTATCCGGTTCCTACGGTGAAAAACTGTTTTTT. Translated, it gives CASSLSGSYGEKLFF.

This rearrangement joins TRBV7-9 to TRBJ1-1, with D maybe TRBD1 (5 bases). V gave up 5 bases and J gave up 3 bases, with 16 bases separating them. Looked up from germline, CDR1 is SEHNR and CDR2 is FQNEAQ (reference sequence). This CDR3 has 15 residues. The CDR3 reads CASSLPGGADTEAFF. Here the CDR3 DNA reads TGTGCCAGCAGCCTCCCGGGAGGGGCGGACACTGAAGCTTTCTTT.

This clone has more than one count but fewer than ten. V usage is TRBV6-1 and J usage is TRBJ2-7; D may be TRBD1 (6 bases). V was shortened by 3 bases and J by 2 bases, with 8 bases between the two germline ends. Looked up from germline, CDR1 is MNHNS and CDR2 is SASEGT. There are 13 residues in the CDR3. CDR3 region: CASSEGQAYEQYF. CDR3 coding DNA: TGTGCCAGCAGTGAGGGACAAGCCTACGAGCAGTACTTC.

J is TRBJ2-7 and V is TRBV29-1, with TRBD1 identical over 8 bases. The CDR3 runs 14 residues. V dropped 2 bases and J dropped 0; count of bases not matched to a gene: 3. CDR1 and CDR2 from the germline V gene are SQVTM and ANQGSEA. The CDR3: CSVEHGQGSYEQYF. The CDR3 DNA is TGCAGCGTTGAACATGGACAGGGCTCCTACGAGCAGTACTTC.

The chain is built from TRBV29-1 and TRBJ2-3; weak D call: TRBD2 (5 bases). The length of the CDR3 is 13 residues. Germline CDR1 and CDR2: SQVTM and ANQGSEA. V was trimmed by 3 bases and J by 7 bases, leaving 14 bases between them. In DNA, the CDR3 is TGCAGCGTTGATGGACGGGGTCGAAATACGCAGTATTTT. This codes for CSVDGRGRNTQYF.

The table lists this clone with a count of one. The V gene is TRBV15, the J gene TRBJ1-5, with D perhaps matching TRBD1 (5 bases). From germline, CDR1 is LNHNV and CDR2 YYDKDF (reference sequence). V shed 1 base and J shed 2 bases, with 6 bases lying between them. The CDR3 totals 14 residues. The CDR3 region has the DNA TGTGCCACCAGCAGAGCGGGGGGCAATCAGCCCCAGCATTTT. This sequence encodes CATSRAGGNQPQHF.

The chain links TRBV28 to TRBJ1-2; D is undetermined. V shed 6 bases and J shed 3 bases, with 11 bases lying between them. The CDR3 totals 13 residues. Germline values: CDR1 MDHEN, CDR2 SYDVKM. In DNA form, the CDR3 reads TGTGCCAGCAGGGTTGGTGGGGACTATGGCTACACCTTC. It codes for CASRVGGDYGYTF.

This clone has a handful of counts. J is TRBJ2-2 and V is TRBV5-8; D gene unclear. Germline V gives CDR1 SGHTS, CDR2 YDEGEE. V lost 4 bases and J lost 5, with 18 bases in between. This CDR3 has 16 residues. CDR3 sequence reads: CASSPWEGIITGELFF. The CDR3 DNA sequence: TGTGCCAGCAGCCCCTGGGAAGGGATAATTACCGGGGAGCTGTTTTTT.

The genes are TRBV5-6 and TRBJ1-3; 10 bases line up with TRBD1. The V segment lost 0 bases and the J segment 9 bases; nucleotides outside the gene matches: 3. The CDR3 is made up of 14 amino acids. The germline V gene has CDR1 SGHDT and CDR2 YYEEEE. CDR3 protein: CASSLGQGAVTIYF. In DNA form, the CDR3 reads TGTGCCAGCAGCTTGGGACAGGGGGCGGTCACCATATATTTT.

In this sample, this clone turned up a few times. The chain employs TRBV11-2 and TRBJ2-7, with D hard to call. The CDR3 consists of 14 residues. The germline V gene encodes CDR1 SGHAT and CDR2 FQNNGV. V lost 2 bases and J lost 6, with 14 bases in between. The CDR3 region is CASSLNVATGEQYF. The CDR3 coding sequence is TGTGCCAGCAGCTTAAACGTCGCCACTGGCGAGCAGTACTTC.

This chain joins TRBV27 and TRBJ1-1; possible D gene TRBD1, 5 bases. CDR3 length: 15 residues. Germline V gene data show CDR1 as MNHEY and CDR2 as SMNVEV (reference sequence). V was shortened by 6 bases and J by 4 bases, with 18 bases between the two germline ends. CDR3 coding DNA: TGTGCCAGCAGCCCGACACTGTCGGGGGGCACTGAAGCTTTCTTT. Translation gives CASSPTLSGGTEAFF.

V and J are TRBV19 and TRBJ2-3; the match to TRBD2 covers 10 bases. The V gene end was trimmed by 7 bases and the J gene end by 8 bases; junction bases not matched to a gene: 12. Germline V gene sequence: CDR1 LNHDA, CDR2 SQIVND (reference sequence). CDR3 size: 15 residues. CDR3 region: CASTTGTSVLSTQYF. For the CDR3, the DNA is TGTGCCAGTACGACCGGGACTAGCGTCTTGTCTACGCAGTATTTT.

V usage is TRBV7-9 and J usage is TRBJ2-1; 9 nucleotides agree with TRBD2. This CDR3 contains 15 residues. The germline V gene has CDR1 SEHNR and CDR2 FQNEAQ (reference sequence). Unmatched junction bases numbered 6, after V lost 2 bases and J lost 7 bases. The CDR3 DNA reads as TGTGCCAGCAGCTTAAGCGGGGGGCCTTGGAATGAGCAGTTCTTC. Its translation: CASSLSGGPWNEQFF. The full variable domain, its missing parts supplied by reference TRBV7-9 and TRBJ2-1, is DTGVSQNPRHKITKRGQNVTFRCDPISEHNRLYWYRQTLGQGPEFLTYFQNEAQLEKSRLLSDRFSAERPKGSFSTLEIQRTEQGDSAMYLCASSLSGGPWNEQFFGPGTRLTVL.

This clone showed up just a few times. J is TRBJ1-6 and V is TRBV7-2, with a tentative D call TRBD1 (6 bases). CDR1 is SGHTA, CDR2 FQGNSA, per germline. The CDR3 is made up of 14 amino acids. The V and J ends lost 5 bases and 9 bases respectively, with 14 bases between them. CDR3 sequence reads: CASSSRGGGSPLHF. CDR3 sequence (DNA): TGTGCCAGCAGCAGTCGCGGGGGCGGTTCACCCCTCCACTTT.

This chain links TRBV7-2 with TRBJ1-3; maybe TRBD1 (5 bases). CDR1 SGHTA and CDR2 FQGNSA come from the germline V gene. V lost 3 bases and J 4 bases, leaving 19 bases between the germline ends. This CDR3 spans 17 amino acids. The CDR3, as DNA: TGTGCCAGCAGCTTCCCCCGACAGCCCCACATCGGAAACACCATATATTTT. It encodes CASSFPRQPHIGNTIYF.

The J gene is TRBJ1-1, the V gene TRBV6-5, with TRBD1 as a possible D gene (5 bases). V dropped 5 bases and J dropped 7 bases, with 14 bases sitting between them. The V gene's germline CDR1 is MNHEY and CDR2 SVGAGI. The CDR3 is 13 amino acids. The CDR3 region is CASSNGDGVEAFF. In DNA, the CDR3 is TGTGCCAGCAGTAACGGGGACGGGGTTGAAGCTTTCTTT.

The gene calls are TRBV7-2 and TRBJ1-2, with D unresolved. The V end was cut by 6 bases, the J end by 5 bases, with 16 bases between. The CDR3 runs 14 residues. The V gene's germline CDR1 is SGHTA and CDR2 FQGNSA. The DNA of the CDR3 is TGTGCCAGCAGGGAACTCCAGGTCGGGTATGGCTACACCTTC. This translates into CASRELQVGYGYTF.

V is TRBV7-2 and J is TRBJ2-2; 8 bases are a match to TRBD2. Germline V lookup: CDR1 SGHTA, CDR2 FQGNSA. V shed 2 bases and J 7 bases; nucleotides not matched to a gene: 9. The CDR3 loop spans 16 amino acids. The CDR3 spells CASSLLGLVAGGELFF. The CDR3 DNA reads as TGTGCCAGCAGCTTATTGGGACTAGTCGCTGGCGGGGAGCTGTTTTTT.